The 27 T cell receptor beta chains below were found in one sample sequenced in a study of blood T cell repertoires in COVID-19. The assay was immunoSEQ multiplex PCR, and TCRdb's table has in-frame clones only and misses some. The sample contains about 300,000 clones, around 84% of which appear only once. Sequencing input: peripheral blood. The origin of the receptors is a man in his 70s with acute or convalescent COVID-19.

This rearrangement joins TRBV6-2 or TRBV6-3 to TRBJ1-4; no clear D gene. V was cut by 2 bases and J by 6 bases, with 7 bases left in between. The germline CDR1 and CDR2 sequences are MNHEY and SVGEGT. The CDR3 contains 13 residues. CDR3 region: CASSYESDEKLFF. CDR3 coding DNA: TGTGCCAGCAGTTACGAGTCGGATGAAAAACTGTTTTTT.

This CDR3 is CASSDSGGRWETQYF. CDR3 sequence (DNA): TGTGCCAGCAGTGACAGCGGGGGGAGGTGGGAGACCCAGTACTTC. This chain links TRBV6-1 with TRBJ2-5; 9 bases align to TRBD2. Per germline, CDR1 MNHNS and CDR2 SASEGT. The V and J ends lost 3 bases and 5 bases, in that order; junction bases with no gene match: 7. This CDR3 is built from 15 residues.

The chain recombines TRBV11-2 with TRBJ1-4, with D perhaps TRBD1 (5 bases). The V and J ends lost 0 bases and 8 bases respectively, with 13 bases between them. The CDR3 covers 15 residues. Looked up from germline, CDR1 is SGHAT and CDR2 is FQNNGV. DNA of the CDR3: TGTGCCAGCAGCTTAGAGGCGGGGGTGAGCGAAAAACTGTTTTTT. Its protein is CASSLEAGVSEKLFF.

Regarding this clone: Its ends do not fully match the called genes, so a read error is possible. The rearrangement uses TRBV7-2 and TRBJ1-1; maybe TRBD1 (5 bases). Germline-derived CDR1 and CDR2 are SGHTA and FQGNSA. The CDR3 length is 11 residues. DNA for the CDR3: TGTGCCAGCAGCGCGAGGTTTATACAGGTTTTT. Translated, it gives CASSARFIQVF.

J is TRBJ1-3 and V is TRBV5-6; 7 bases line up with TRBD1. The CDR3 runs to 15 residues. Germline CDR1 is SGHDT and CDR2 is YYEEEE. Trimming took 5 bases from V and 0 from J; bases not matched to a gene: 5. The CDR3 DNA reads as TGTGCCAGCAGTTACAGGGGACTCTCTGGAAACACCATATATTTT. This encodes CASSYRGLSGNTIYF.

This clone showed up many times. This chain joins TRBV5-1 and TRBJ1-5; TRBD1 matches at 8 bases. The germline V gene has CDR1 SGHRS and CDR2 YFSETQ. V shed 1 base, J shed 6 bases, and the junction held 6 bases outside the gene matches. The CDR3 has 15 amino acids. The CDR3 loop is CASSLWTGTGQPQHF. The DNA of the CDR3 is TGCGCCAGCAGCTTGTGGACAGGGACTGGTCAGCCCCAGCATTTT.

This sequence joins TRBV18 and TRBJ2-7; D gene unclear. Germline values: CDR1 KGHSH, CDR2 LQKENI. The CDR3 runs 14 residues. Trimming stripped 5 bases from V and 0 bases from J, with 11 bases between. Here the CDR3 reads CASSWADSSYEQYF. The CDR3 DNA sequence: TGTGCCAGCTCATGGGCAGATTCCTCCTACGAGCAGTACTTC.

The CDR3 reads CASSQGGQSSYNSPLHF. The CDR3 DNA reads as TGCGCCAGCAGTCAAGGAGGCCAGAGCTCCTATAATTCACCCCTCCACTTT. This chain joins TRBV23-1 and TRBJ1-6; D remains ambiguous. TRBV23-1 counts as an open reading frame of uncertain function. This CDR3 is 17 amino acids long. The V gene lost 2 bases and the J gene lost 0 bases, with 11 bases spanning the gap.

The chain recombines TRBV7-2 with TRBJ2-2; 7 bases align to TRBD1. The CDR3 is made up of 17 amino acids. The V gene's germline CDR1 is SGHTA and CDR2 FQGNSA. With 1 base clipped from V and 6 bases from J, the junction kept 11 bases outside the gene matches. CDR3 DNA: TGTGCCAGCAGCTTAGGGCTGACAGGGACGAGTCCCGGGGAGCTGTTTTTT. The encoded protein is CASSLGLTGTSPGELFF.

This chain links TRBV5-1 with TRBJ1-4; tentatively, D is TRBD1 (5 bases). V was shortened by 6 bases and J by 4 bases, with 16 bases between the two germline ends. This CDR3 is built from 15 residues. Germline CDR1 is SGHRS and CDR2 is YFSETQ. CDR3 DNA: TGCGCCAGCATGGACTCGGGGGAGCTTAATGAAAAACTGTTTTTT. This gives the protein CASMDSGELNEKLFF.

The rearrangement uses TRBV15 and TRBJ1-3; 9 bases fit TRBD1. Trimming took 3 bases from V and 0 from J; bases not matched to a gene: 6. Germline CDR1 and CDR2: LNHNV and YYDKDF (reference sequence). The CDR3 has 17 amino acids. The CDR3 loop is CATSRHRQGVSGNTIYF. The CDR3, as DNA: TGTGCCACCAGCAGGCACCGACAGGGGGTCTCTGGAAACACCATATATTTT.

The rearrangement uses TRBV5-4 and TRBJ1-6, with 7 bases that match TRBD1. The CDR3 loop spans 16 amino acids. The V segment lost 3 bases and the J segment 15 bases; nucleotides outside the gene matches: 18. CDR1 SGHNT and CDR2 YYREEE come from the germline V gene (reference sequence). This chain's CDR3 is CASSSVARDSPEILHF. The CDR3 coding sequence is TGTGCCAGCAGCTCGGTGGCCCGGGACAGCCCTGAGATCCTCCACTTT. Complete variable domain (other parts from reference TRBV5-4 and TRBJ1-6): ETGVTQSPTHLIKTRGQQVTLRCSSQSGHNTVSWYQQALGQGPQFIFQYYREEENGRGNFPPRFSGLQFPNYSSELNVNALELDDSALYLCASSSVARDSPEILHFGNGTRLTVT.

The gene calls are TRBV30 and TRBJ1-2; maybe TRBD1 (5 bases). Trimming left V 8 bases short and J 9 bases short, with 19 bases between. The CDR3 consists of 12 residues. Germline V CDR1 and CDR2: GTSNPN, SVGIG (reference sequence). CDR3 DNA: TGTGCCGGGGGAACAGTGCGATATAGCTACACCTTC. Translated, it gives CAGGTVRYSYTF.

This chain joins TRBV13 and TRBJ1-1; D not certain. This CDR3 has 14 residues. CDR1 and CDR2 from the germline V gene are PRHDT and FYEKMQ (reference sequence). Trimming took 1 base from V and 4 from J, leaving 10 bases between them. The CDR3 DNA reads TGTGCCAGCAGCTTAGACCTTCGGGGCACTGAAGCTTTCTTT. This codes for CASSLDLRGTEAFF.

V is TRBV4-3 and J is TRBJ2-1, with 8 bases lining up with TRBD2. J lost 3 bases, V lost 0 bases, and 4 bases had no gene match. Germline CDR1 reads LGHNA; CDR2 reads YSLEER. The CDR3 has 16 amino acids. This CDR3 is CASSQDPGLGYNEQFF. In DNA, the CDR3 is TGCGCCAGCAGCCAAGATCCGGGACTAGGCTACAATGAGCAGTTCTTC.

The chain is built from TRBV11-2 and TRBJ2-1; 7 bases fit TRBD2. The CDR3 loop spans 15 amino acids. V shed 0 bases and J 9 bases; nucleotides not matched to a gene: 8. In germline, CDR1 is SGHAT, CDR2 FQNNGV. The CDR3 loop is CASSLDLAEGSEQFF. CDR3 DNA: TGTGCCAGCAGCTTAGACCTAGCGGAGGGGAGTGAGCAGTTCTTC. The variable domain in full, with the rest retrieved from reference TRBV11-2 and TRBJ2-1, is EAGVAQSPRYKIIEKRQSVAFWCNPISGHATLYWYQQILGQGPKLLIQFQNNGVVDDSQLPKDRFSAERLKGVDSTLKIQPAKLEDSAVYLCASSLDLAEGSEQFFGPGTRLTVL.

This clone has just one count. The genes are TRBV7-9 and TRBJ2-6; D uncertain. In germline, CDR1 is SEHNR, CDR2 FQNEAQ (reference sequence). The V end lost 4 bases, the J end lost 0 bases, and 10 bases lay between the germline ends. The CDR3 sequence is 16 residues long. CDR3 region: CASSWHSNSGANVLTF. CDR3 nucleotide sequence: TGTGCCAGCAGCTGGCACAGCAACTCTGGGGCCAACGTCCTGACTTTC.

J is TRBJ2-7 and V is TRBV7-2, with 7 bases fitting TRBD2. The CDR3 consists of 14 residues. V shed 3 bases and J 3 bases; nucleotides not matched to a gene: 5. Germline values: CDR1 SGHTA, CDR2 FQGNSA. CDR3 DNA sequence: TGTGCCAGCAGCTTTTTGGGACTACGCTACGAGCAGTACTTC. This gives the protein CASSFLGLRYEQYF.

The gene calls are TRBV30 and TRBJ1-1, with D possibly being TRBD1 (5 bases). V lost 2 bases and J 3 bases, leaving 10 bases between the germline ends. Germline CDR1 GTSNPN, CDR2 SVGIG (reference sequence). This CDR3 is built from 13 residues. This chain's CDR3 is CAWSPQGYTEAFF. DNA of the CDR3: TGTGCCTGGAGTCCCCAGGGATACACTGAAGCTTTCTTT.

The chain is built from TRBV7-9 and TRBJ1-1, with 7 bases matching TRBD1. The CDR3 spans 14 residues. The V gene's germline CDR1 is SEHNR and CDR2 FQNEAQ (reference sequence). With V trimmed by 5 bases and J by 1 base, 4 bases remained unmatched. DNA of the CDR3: TGTGCCAGCAGCAGAGGGACAGCGAACACTGAAGCTTTCTTT. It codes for CASSRGTANTEAFF.

The CDR3 reads CASSQQGATAFF. Here the CDR3 DNA reads TGTGCCAGCAGCCAACAGGGGGCGACAGCTTTCTTT. The V and J genes are TRBV7-2 and TRBJ1-1, with 9 bases matching TRBD1. The germline gives CDR1 SGHTA, CDR2 FQGNSA. The CDR3 sequence is 12 residues long. V shed 5 bases and J 10 bases; nucleotides not matched to a gene: 5. The full variable domain, completed using reference TRBV7-2 and TRBJ1-1, is GAGVSQSPSNKVTEKGKDVELRCDPISGHTALYWYRQSLGQGLEFLIYFQGNSAPDKSGLPSDRFSAERTGGSVSTLTIQRTQQEDSAVYLCASSQQGATAFFGQGTRLTVV.

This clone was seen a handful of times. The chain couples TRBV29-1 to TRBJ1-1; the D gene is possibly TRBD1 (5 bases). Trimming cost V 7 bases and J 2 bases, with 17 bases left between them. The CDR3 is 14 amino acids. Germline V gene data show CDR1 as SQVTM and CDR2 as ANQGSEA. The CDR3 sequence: CSANIGGINTEAFF. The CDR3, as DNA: TGCAGCGCCAATATCGGGGGGATTAACACTGAAGCTTTCTTT.

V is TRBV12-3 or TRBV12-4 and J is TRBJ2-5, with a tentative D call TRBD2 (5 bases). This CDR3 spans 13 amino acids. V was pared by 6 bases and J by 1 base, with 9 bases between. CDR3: CASSHSVQETQYF. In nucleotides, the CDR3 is TGTGCCAGCAGCCATAGCGTCCAAGAGACCCAGTACTTC.

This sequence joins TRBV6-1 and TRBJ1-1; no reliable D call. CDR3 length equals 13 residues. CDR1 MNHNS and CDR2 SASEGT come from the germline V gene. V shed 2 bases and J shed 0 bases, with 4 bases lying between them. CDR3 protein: CASSEIMNTEAFF. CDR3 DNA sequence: TGTGCCAGCAGTGAAATAATGAACACTGAAGCTTTCTTT.

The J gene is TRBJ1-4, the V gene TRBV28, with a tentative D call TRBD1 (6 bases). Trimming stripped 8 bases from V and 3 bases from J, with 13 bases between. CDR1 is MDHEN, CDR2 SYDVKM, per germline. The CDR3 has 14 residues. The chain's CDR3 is CASRLSGANEKLFF. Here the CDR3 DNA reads TGTGCCAGCCGCTTATCAGGGGCTAATGAAAAACTGTTTTTT.

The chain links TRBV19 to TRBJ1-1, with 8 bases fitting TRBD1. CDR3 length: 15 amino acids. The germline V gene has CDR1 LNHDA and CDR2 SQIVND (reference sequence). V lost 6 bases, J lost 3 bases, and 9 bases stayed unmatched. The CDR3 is CASRTRGQEDTEAFF. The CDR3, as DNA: TGTGCCAGTAGAACTAGGGGACAGGAGGACACTGAAGCTTTCTTT.

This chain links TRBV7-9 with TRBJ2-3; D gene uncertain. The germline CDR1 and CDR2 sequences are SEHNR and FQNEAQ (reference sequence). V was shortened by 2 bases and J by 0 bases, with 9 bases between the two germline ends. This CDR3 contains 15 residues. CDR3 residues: CASSLTRSSTDTQYF. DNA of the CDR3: TGTGCCAGCAGCTTAACCAGAAGTAGCACAGATACGCAGTATTTT. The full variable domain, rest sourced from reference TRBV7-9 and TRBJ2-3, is DTGVSQNPRHKITKRGQNVTFRCDPISEHNRLYWYRQTLGQGPEFLTYFQNEAQLEKSRLLSDRFSAERPKGSFSTLEIQRTEQGDSAMYLCASSLTRSSTDTQYFGPGTRLTVL.